The sequence of this TCR beta chain was determined in a study of T-cell memory formation after mild COVID-19. Study-wide background: TCR clustering was largely donor specific. Whole-study results and caveats: There were some responding clones in pre-infection memory, which suggested that cross-reactive memory had joined.

It was 5'RACE with constant-segment primers that produced the TCR alpha and TCR beta cDNA libraries, which carried sample barcodes and UMIs. MiXCR, applied by TCRdb to the 5' RACE reads, yields one record per CDR3 protein. This sample carries over 300,000 distinct CDR3 sequences, around 20% of them seen once, and the ten largest clones take 21%. Trimming took off 3 bases at V and 0 bases at J, with 9 bases between the two ends. The CDR3 covers 15 residues. CDR1 and CDR2 (germline): SGHNT, YENEEA. Points on this clonotype: What it binds is unknown.

Sequenced: PBMCs or a T cell subset sorted from them (not recorded which). The V gene is TRBV11-3, the J gene TRBJ2-1; D uncertain. The clonotype was recovered from a man aged 18 to 29 who had mild COVID-19 (a few samples of this study predate the infection). Cell type and time point are not known. CDR3 DNA: TGTGCCAGCAGCTTTAAGGCGAGCTCCTACAATGAGCAGTTCTTC. Translation: CASSFKASSYNEQFF.